The clone carrying this T cell receptor beta chain was seen more than once but under ten times. This sample is drawn from a study of molecular identifiers for immune sequencing clone quantification. Libraries of naive CD8 cells were prepared from 20,000 to 1,000,000 sorted cells using 10%, 30% or 50% RNA. TCRdb reprocessed the PCR reads via MiXCR and lists one record per CDR3 protein. The sample carries some 590,000 distinct CDR3 sequences, around 25% recorded once. This CDR3 comprises 14 residues. Per germline, CDR1 SEHNR and CDR2 FQNEAQ (reference sequence). V was pared by 5 bases and J by 4 bases, with 14 bases between.

The sequencing input was naive CD8+ T cells from blood, with Jurkat cell RNA spiked in. Subset in this sample: FACS-sorted CD8+CD4-CCR7+CD45RA+ naive T cells. The genes are TRBV7-9 and TRBJ1-2; no firm D call. The clonotype originates from a human donor in good health. Some libraries in this study had Jurkat cell RNA spiked in. The CDR3 loop reads CASSPRHWGYGYTF. In DNA, the CDR3 is TGTGCCAGCAGCCCTAGACACTGGGGCTATGGCTACACCTTC.